The source of this T cell receptor beta chain is a study of T cell responses to AZD1222 COVID-19 vaccine. The repertoire was sequenced with immunoSEQ multiplex PCR; TCRdb's copy has only in-frame clones and lacks some. The sample gives about 67,000 clones, less than 90% of which show up once; approximately 21% is in the top ten. Concerning this clone: Its target is unknown.

V lost 3 bases to trimming and J lost 2 bases; unmatched junction nucleotides: 8. This CDR3 has 17 residues. Looked up from germline, CDR1 is SGDLS and CDR2 is YYNGEE. Study-level findings and limits: Donors were chiefly white British, with a greater number of females, and clonal diversity was perhaps underestimated. Nearly half of spike-specific TCRs reportedly target variant regions that are unmutated in the B.1.351 and B.1.1.7 variants. Sampled repertoires all dated from after the peak T cell response.

The receptor was isolated from an adult in good health. V gene TRBV9 combines with J gene TRBJ2-3; TRBD2 matches at 11 bases. Sequences were derived from peripheral blood, sampled on day 0 of AZD1222 vaccination. The CDR3 protein is CASSAGLAGFSTDTQYF. Written as DNA, the CDR3 is TGTGCCAGCAGCGCAGGACTAGCGGGTTTTTCCACAGATACGCAGTATTTT.